These 5 T cell receptor beta chains came from one sample sequenced in a study of cytomegalovirus exposure and HLA in healthy donors. With 60 Vbeta and 13 Jbeta primers, the PCR was carried out. Generated by immunoSEQ multiplex PCR, the TCRdb table keeps only in-frame clones and is missing some. The profile covers just under 70,000 clones, with roughly 77% appearing a single time and around 7% taken by the ten largest. Specimen: PBMCs. These receptors were taken from a human donor in good health.

J is TRBJ2-7 and V is TRBV13; 9 nucleotides align to TRBD1. V lost 4 bases and J lost 5; bases outside the gene matches: 15. CDR3 length equals 17 residues. In germline, CDR1 is PRHDT, CDR2 FYEKMQ (reference sequence). This chain's CDR3 is CASSSREAGTGRDEQYF. The CDR3 bases are TGTGCCAGCAGCTCAAGAGAAGCCGGGACAGGGCGGGACGAGCAGTACTTC.

This clone was recorded a few times. The chain has TRBV10-3 and TRBJ2-7; TRBD2 matches at 8 bases. This CDR3 is 13 amino acids long. Germline V lookup: CDR1 ENHRY, CDR2 SYGVKD. V lost 2 bases to trimming and J lost 3 bases; unmatched junction nucleotides: 0. The CDR3 DNA is TGTGCCATCAGTGAGCGGGGGGGCTACGAGCAGTACTTC. It is translated as CAISERGGYEQYF.

The chain employs TRBV25-1 and TRBJ2-1; D gene ambiguous. Trimming pared 0 bases from V and 5 bases from J, leaving 8 bases between. Germline V gives CDR1 MGHDK, CDR2 SYGVNS. The CDR3 is 14 residues long. This chain's CDR3 is CASSEYSNNNEQFF. The CDR3, as DNA: TGTGCCAGCAGTGAATATTCCAACAACAATGAGCAGTTCTTC. The full variable domain, its missing parts supplied by reference TRBV25-1 and TRBJ2-1, is EADIYQTPRYLVIGTGKKITLECSQTMGHDKMYWYQQDPGMELHLIHYSYGVNSTEKGDLSSESTVSRIRTEHFPLTLESARPSHTSQYLCASSEYSNNNEQFFGPGTRLTVL.

V gene TRBV18 combines with J gene TRBJ1-5, with TRBD1 identical over 8 bases. The ends lost 3 bases at V and 2 bases at J; junction bases unmatched: 9. Germline-derived CDR1 and CDR2 are KGHSH and LQKENI. This CDR3 has 17 residues. DNA for the CDR3: TGTGCCAGCTCACCTTATGACGGACAGGGCGGCAATCAGCCCCAGCATTTT. Amino acid sequence: CASSPYDGQGGNQPQHF.

The chain is built from TRBV5-1 and TRBJ1-4; 7 bases match TRBD1. Germline V gives CDR1 SGHRS, CDR2 YFSETQ. There are 14 residues in the CDR3. The V gene end was trimmed by 5 bases and the J gene end by 6 bases; junction bases not matched to a gene: 7. CDR3: CASSPGTADEKLFF. The CDR3 DNA sequence: TGCGCCAGCAGTCCCGGGACAGCAGATGAAAAACTGTTTTTT.